This entry describes one T cell receptor beta chain. Its cognate antigen is unknown. The PCR was carried out with 60 Vbeta primers and 13 Jbeta primers. Repertoires were generated with immunoSEQ multiplex PCR, while TCRdb's copy carries only in-frame clones and drops some. The sample lists under 100,000 clones; approximately 56% were seen once. The trim removed 0 bases at V and 2 bases at J, leaving 2 bases unmatched. Germline V CDR1 and CDR2: ENHRY, SYGVKD. This CDR3 has 15 amino acids. The data were taken from a study of cytomegalovirus exposure and HLA in healthy donors. Study-level points and caveats: Reports described diagnosis of cytomegalovirus status by the classifier as highly specific and sensitive.

This rearrangement joins TRBV10-3 to TRBJ2-3; 7 bases are a match to TRBD2. This clonotype was obtained from a young woman in good health and CMV-seropositive. The sequenced material came from PBMCs. CDR3 in DNA: TGTGCCATCAGTGAGTCGGGGGGGTTCACAGATACGCAGTATTTT. Its protein is CAISESGGFTDTQYF.